Each of the 21 T cell receptor beta chains below was sequenced from the same sample in a study of cytomegalovirus exposure and HLA in healthy donors. The method was immunoSEQ multiplex PCR; TCRdb's version includes in-frame clones alone and lacks a portion of them. Of 120,000 or so clones listed, almost 90% are singletons. The specimen was PBMCs. These receptor sequences come from a man aged 30 to 39 in good health and CMV-seronegative.

The chain couples TRBV4-1 to TRBJ1-2; 10 bases agree with TRBD1. The CDR3 spans 18 residues. The germline gives CDR1 MGHRA, CDR2 YSYEKL. V gave up 1 base and J gave up 6 bases; unmatched junction bases: 14. CDR3 DNA: TGCGCCAGCAGCCAAGGACAGGGGGCTGATTTTTTTGTCAATGGCTACACCTTC. Amino acid sequence: CASSQGQGADFFVNGYTF.

The chain joins TRBV10-3 to TRBJ2-3, with 13 bases fitting TRBD2. The germline V gene has CDR1 ENHRY and CDR2 SYGVKD. V gave up 4 bases and J gave up 4 bases; unmatched junction bases: 17. The CDR3 is 20 amino acids. The CDR3 sequence: CAISGLGLAGESSDADTQYF. CDR3 nucleotide sequence: TGTGCCATCAGTGGGTTAGGACTAGCGGGAGAGTCGTCGGACGCAGATACGCAGTATTTT.

This clone was detected once. The chain uses TRBV7-9 and TRBJ2-5, with TRBD2 as a possible D gene (6 bases). Germline lookup yields CDR1 SEHNR and CDR2 FQNEAQ (reference sequence). CDR3 length: 15 amino acids. V was trimmed by 1 base and J by 1 base, leaving 10 bases between them. This chain's CDR3 is CASSLVTSSQETQYF. The CDR3 nucleotides are TGTGCCAGCAGCTTAGTCACTAGCAGCCAAGAGACCCAGTACTTC.

The chain links TRBV29-1 to TRBJ2-7; 8 bases are a match to TRBD1. The germline gives CDR1 SQVTM, CDR2 ANQGSEA. The CDR3 has 14 residues. V trimming: 4 bases; J trimming: 5 bases; junction bases outside the gene matches: 10. The CDR3 DNA follows: TGCAGCGTTGGAAAGACAGGGGCCTTCCACGAGCAGTACTTC. Its translation is CSVGKTGAFHEQYF.

This rearrangement joins TRBV27 to TRBJ2-7; maybe TRBD1 (6 bases). Germline V gene sequence: CDR1 MNHEY, CDR2 SMNVEV (reference sequence). V gave up 5 bases and J gave up 6 bases, with 26 bases separating them. The CDR3 is 17 residues long. The CDR3 nucleotides read TGTGCCAGCAGTCCCTTAGGGGGATCAAGCGGCCTTATCGAGCAGTACTTC. Translated, it gives CASSPLGGSSGLIEQYF.

This chain connects TRBV29-1 to TRBJ2-1; weak D call: TRBD2 (6 bases). Trimming cost V 4 bases and J 10 bases, with 17 bases left between them. The CDR3 has 13 amino acids. Germline V CDR1 and CDR2: SQVTM, ANQGSEA. CDR3 nucleotides: TGCAGCGTTGGTATCGGCGGGACGGCCGAGCAGTTCTTC. Residues: CSVGIGGTAEQFF.

This clone was seen a single time. The chain carries TRBV30 and TRBJ1-5, with TRBD1 as a possible D gene (6 bases). Germline values: CDR1 GTSNPN, CDR2 SVGIG (reference sequence). V shed 3 bases and J shed 3 bases, with 12 bases lying between them. The CDR3 is made up of 14 amino acids. CDR3 DNA: TGTGCCTGGAGCGAACAGGGTTACAATCAGCCCCAGCATTTT. Amino acids: CAWSEQGYNQPQHF.

The rearrangement links TRBV11-2 to TRBJ2-1; D gene uncertain. Trimming took 3 bases from V and 4 from J, leaving 7 bases between them. Germline V gene sequence: CDR1 SGHAT, CDR2 FQNNGV. CDR3 size: 13 residues. In DNA form, the CDR3 reads TGTGCCAGCAGCTTTCAAGCGTACAATGAGCAGTTCTTC. This translates into CASSFQAYNEQFF.

The chain combines TRBV28 with TRBJ1-3; D not certain. The germline CDR1 and CDR2 sequences are MDHEN and SYDVKM. This CDR3 is built from 15 residues. The V end was cut by 2 bases, the J end by 4 bases, with 12 bases between. The CDR3 spells CASSLSGLQGNTIYF. The CDR3 DNA reads TGTGCCAGCAGTTTAAGCGGGTTGCAGGGAAACACCATATATTTT.

CDR3 in amino acids: CASTYLGTGVGGELFF. The CDR3 DNA sequence: TGTGCCAGCACGTATCTGGGAACAGGGGTCGGCGGGGAGCTGTTTTTT. The V call is TRBV19, the J call TRBJ2-2; 7 bases agree with TRBD1. The CDR3 consists of 16 residues. Unmatched junction bases numbered 17, after V lost 9 bases and J lost 7 bases. CDR1 and CDR2 from the germline V gene are LNHDA and SQIVND (reference sequence).

This chain links TRBV7-6 with TRBJ1-2; 8 bases align to TRBD1. Germline loops: CDR1 SGHVS, CDR2 FNYEAQ. The V gene end was trimmed by 1 base and the J gene end by 6 bases; junction bases not matched to a gene: 4. The length of the CDR3 is 14 residues. This chain's CDR3 is CASSLVGTGHGYTF. The CDR3 nucleotides read TGTGCCAGCAGCTTAGTCGGGACAGGACATGGCTACACCTTC.

This chain connects TRBV5-1 to TRBJ1-6; 12 positions agree with TRBD1. Trimming at V came to 0 bases and at J to 10 bases, leaving 11 bases not matched to a gene. This CDR3 comprises 18 residues. Germline CDR1 reads SGHRS; CDR2 reads YFSETQ. CDR3 sequence (DNA): TGCGCCAGCAGCTTGGCCCCGGGACAGGGGGCTTCTGGGTCACCCCTCCACTTT. It codes for CASSLAPGQGASGSPLHF.

V usage is TRBV6-1 and J usage is TRBJ2-1; D is undetermined. The germline V and J ends were trimmed by 5 bases and 10 bases, with 12 bases remaining between them. This CDR3 region has 12 residues. CDR1 MNHNS and CDR2 SASEGT come from the germline V gene. The CDR3 DNA follows: TGTGCCAGCAGTTATATAGGAGACGAGCAGTTCTTC. This translates into CASSYIGDEQFF.

V and J are TRBV5-1 and TRBJ1-5, with D possibly TRBD1 on 5 matching bases. The CDR3 runs to 17 residues. V was trimmed by 4 bases and J by 7 bases, leaving 24 bases between them. The germline gives CDR1 SGHRS, CDR2 YFSETQ. CDR3 amino acids: CASSPGIQGNVEQPQHF. The CDR3, as DNA: TGCGCCAGCAGCCCCGGAATTCAGGGCAACGTCGAGCAGCCCCAGCATTTT.

The genes are TRBV5-4 and TRBJ2-4; D might be TRBD1 (6 bases). The V end lost 4 bases, the J end lost 6 bases, and 8 bases lay between the germline ends. The length of the CDR3 is 12 residues. Looked up from germline, CDR1 is SGHNT and CDR2 is YYREEE (reference sequence). CDR3 nucleotide sequence: TGTGCCAGCAGCGGGGACACAAACATTCAGTACTTC. It codes for CASSGDTNIQYF.

V gene TRBV7-2 combines with J gene TRBJ1-2; 10 nucleotides agree with TRBD1. CDR3 size: 15 residues. V lost 1 base and J lost 8; bases outside the gene matches: 7. Germline CDR1 SGHTA, CDR2 FQGNSA. The CDR3 loop is CASSLVSGTGDGYTF. DNA for the CDR3: TGTGCCAGCAGCTTAGTTTCGGGGACAGGGGACGGCTACACCTTC.

J is TRBJ2-3 and V is TRBV11-3, with D tentatively TRBD2 (6 bases). With 5 bases removed from V and 6 bases from J, the gap between germline ends came to 12 bases. CDR1 is SGHNT, CDR2 YENEEA, per germline. This CDR3 comprises 13 residues. DNA of the CDR3: TGTGCCAGCAGCGCGGACTATATGGATACGCAGTATTTT. Protein sequence: CASSADYMDTQYF.

This clone has a single count. The same CDR3 is also encoded by other DNA sequences in this sample. The genes are TRBV19 and TRBJ2-5; D is perhaps TRBD1 (6 bases). Trimming removed 4 bases at V and 4 bases at J, with 10 bases between. This CDR3 spans 13 amino acids. Germline lookup yields CDR1 LNHDA and CDR2 SQIVND (reference sequence). CDR3 region: CASSTGDRETQYF. As DNA, the CDR3 is TGTGCCAGTAGTACAGGGGACCGAGAGACCCAGTACTTC.

The V gene is TRBV10-1, the J gene TRBJ2-3, with TRBD2 identical over 9 bases. Germline assignment: CDR1 WNHNN and CDR2 SYGVQD (reference sequence). V was pared by 7 bases and J by 5 bases, with 19 bases of the junction left unmatched. The CDR3 is made up of 18 amino acids. The CDR3 protein is CASTLPLTSGDHKDTQYF. The CDR3 DNA reads as TGCGCCAGCACCTTGCCTTTGACTAGCGGAGACCACAAAGATACGCAGTATTTT.

J is TRBJ2-2 and V is TRBV5-1; D unresolved. Germline V gene lookup returns CDR1 SGHRS and CDR2 YFSETQ. This CDR3 contains 12 residues. V lost 7 bases and J lost 3, with 7 bases in between. The CDR3 nucleotides are TGCGCCAGCGATCAGGACACCGGGGAGCTGTTTTTT. The encoded protein is CASDQDTGELFF. The full variable domain, in which reference TRBV5-1 and TRBJ2-2 provide the parts outside the CDR3, is KAGVTQTPRYLIKTRGQQVTLSCSPISGHRSVSWYQQTPGQGLQFLFEYFSETQRNKGNFPGRFSGRQFSNSRSEMNVSTLELGDSALYLCASDQDTGELFFGEGSRLTVL.

V usage is TRBV5-4 and J usage is TRBJ2-3, with TRBD1 as a possible D gene (5 bases). The germline CDR1 and CDR2 sequences are SGHNT and YYREEE (reference sequence). The CDR3 is 20 residues long. CDR3 amino acids: CAKAGPTDRLLPTYTDTQYF. The CDR3 DNA reads TGTGCGAAAGCTGGGCCGACAGATAGACTCCTACCGACTTACACAGATACGCAGTATTTT.